This TCR beta chain was identified during a study of T-cell memory formation after mild COVID-19. About the research overall: Most TCR clusters belonged to a single donor. The study's findings and limits: The CD4+ clones that contracted clustered mainly within CM and EM, and the CD8+ clones concentrated in EMRA.

The germline V and J ends were trimmed by 6 bases and 6 bases, with 10 bases remaining between them. This CDR3 has 11 amino acids. Germline V gene lookup returns CDR1 SQVTM and CDR2 ANQGSEA. Turning to this clonotype: The antigen remains unidentified.

5'RACE, which relied on constant-segment primers, yielded TCR alpha and TCR beta cDNA libraries carrying sample barcodes and UMIs. TCRdb analysed the 5' RACE reads with MiXCR anew, one entry per CDR3 protein. The sample carries around 420,000 distinct CDR3 sequences, more than 20% recorded once. The chain is built from TRBV29-1 and TRBJ2-3; tentative D call: TRBD1 (6 bases). This TCR came from an adult woman who had mild COVID-19 (a few samples of this study predate the infection). Cell type and time point are not known. Sequencing used PBMCs or a T cell subset sorted from them (not recorded which). CDR3 sequence: CSVHRVDTQYF. DNA of the CDR3: TGCAGCGTGCACAGGGTGGATACGCAGTATTTT.